One sample yielded the 4 T cell receptor beta chains listed below, sequenced in a study of blood T cell repertoires in COVID-19 (dated by TCRdb to 2018 to 2021). To prepare the library, the immunoSEQ multiplex PCR assay was applied. TCRdb took over this immuneACCESS table, retaining in-frame rearrangements with V and J assigned. Such tables are incomplete; in checked studies, under half of the missing clones stem from an unresolved V gene, and the remainder is unexplained. In this sample the table shows around 250,000 clones, around 82% of which occur a single time. Jointly, the top ten make up 3.4% of the sample. Input material: PBMCs or T cells enriched from blood (not recorded which). The source is a man aged 50-60 years who had recovered from COVID-19.

The genes are TRBV7-9 and TRBJ2-1, with a possible D match to TRBD2 (5 bases). V lost 1 base and J lost 6, with 10 bases in between. Germline V gene lookup returns CDR1 SEHNR and CDR2 FQNEAQ (reference sequence). This CDR3 is built from 14 residues. This CDR3 reads CASSLDWTLNEQFF. The CDR3 DNA reads TGTGCCAGCAGCTTAGACTGGACTCTCAATGAGCAGTTCTTC.

This rearrangement joins TRBV12-5 to TRBJ2-1; maybe TRBD2 (5 bases). Germline V gene data show CDR1 as LGHNT and CDR2 as FRNRAP. This CDR3 contains 13 residues. V was cut by 3 bases and J by 7 bases, with 10 bases left in between. CDR3 amino acids: CASGFPRGNEQFF. The CDR3 DNA follows: TGTGCTAGTGGTTTTCCCCGGGGTAATGAGCAGTTCTTC.

This clone appeared a single time. V and J are TRBV12-5 and TRBJ2-1; D may be TRBD2 (5 bases). The germline V gene has CDR1 LGHNT and CDR2 FRNRAP. This CDR3 spans 13 amino acids. The V end lost 7 bases, the J end lost 8 bases, and 15 bases lay between the germline ends. The CDR3 coding sequence is TGTGCTAGTGTTAGGTGGGGAGAGGATGAGCAGTTCTTC. Translating it yields CASVRWGEDEQFF.

The chain recombines TRBV5-1 with TRBJ2-7, with TRBD1 matching over 9 bases. Germline lookup yields CDR1 SGHRS and CDR2 YFSETQ. Germline trimming cut 1 base from V and 6 bases from J; bases unmatched to any gene: 8. The CDR3 totals 15 residues. CDR3 loop: CASSLRTGVSGEQYF. The CDR3 DNA sequence: TGCGCCAGCAGCTTGAGGACAGGGGTAAGCGGCGAGCAGTACTTC.